This note documents a single T cell receptor beta chain sequence. The time point: after neoadjuvant nivolumab, at surgical resection. These newly diagnosed stage II-IVA oral cavity squamous cell carcinoma patients had no prior systemic or radiation treatment. This entry belongs to a study of neoadjuvant anti-PD-1 for oral cavity cancer. V was shortened by 0 bases and J by 6 bases, with 20 bases between the two germline ends. Germline V gene data show CDR1 as SGHDN and CDR2 as FVKESK. The CDR3 is 17 amino acids. Assay used: immunoSEQ multiplex PCR; TCRdb lists only in-frame clones, some missing. The profile covers approximately 5,000 clones, with roughly 53% appearing a single time and under 9% taken by the ten largest.

Material: tumor tissue, obtained after nivolumab (anti-PD-1) treatment. V is TRBV14 and J is TRBJ1-1, with D hard to call. This clonotype was sampled from a person aged 40 to 85 with oral cavity squamous cell carcinoma. CDR3 loop: CASSQDERFRLRAEAFF. The CDR3 coding sequence is TGTGCCAGCAGCCAAGATGAGCGATTTCGATTACGCGCTGAAGCTTTCTTT.